This record covers a single T cell receptor (beta chain). In the original workflow: It was from reference gene primer amplification that nucleated cell counts were estimated. Here immunoSEQ multiplex PCR was the method, and the copy in TCRdb shows in-frame clones only, minus some. V, J and clone size were drawn from that table, and D and trimming were deduced from the DNA. The table records 350,000 to 550,000 clones, more than 85% of them present only once. This CDR3 contains 17 residues. CDR1 SGHRS and CDR2 YFSETQ come from the germline V gene. The V end lost 0 bases, the J end lost 6 bases, and 21 bases lay between the germline ends. The data are from a study of blood T cell repertoires in COVID-19. Across the whole study: COVID-19 samples collected from the United States, Italy and Spain covered acute and convalescent phases. T cells, B-cell-depleted T cells, or PBMCs supplied cDNA or gDNA.

Specimen: peripheral blood. The chain uses TRBV5-1 and TRBJ1-2, with D possibly matching TRBD1 (6 bases). The receptor was isolated from a woman aged 25 to 45 with acute or convalescent COVID-19. The CDR3 sequence: CASSLVGTDRYGDGYTF. In DNA form, the CDR3 reads TGCGCCAGCAGCTTGGTAGGCACCGACAGGTACGGCGATGGCTACACCTTC.